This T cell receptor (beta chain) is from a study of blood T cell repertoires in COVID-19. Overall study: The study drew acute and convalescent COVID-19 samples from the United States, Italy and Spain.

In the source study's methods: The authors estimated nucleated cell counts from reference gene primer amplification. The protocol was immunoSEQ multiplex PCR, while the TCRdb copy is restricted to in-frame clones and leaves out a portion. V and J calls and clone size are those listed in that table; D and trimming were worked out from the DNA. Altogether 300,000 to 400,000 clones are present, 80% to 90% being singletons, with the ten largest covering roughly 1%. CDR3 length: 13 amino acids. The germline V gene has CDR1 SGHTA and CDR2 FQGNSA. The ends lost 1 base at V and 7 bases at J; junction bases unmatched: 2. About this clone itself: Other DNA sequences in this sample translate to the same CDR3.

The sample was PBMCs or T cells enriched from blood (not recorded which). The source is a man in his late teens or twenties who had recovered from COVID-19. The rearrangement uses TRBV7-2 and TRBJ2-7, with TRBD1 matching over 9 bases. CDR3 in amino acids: CASSLDRGREQYF. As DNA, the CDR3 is TGTGCCAGCAGCTTAGACAGGGGGCGTGAGCAGTACTTC. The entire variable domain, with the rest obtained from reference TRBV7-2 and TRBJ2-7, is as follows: GAGVSQSPSNKVTEKGKDVELRCDPISGHTALYWYRQSLGQGLEFLIYFQGNSAPDKSGLPSDRFSAERTGGSVSTLTIQRTQQEDSAVYLCASSLDRGREQYFGPGTRLTVT.